Below are 31 T cell receptor beta chains sequenced from a single sample in a study of blood T cell repertoires in COVID-19. The method was immunoSEQ multiplex PCR; TCRdb's version includes in-frame clones alone and lacks a portion of them. The sample lists approximately 160,000 clones, about 90% occurring once. Sequencing was performed on peripheral blood. The receptors derive from a woman between 65 and 79 years old with acute or convalescent COVID-19.

V and J are TRBV7-2 and TRBJ1-2; no firm D call. This CDR3 is built from 14 residues. The germline CDR1 and CDR2 sequences are SGHTA and FQGNSA. Trimming left V 0 bases short and J 0 bases short, with 5 bases between. This CDR3 reads CASSLAHPNYGYTF. CDR3 nucleotides: TGTGCCAGCAGCTTAGCACACCCTAACTATGGCTACACCTTC.

The V gene is TRBV5-1, the J gene TRBJ1-1, with D perhaps TRBD1 (6 bases). The CDR3 sequence is 13 residues long. Germline CDR1 is SGHRS and CDR2 is YFSETQ. V was cut by 4 bases and J by 3 bases, with 10 bases left in between. The CDR3 loop reads CASSINRDTEAFF. For the CDR3, the DNA is TGCGCCAGCAGCATAAACAGGGACACTGAAGCTTTCTTT.

The chain combines TRBV11-2 with TRBJ2-1, with D possibly being TRBD1 (6 bases). The length of the CDR3 is 19 residues. Germline loops: CDR1 SGHAT, CDR2 FQNNGV. Trimming took off 4 bases at V and 7 bases at J, with 29 bases between the two ends. DNA of the CDR3: TGTGCCAGCAGCTCGCCTAAGGGGGTGATCGGACCGTGGGGAAATGAGCAGTTCTTC. As protein: CASSSPKGVIGPWGNEQFF.

The V call is TRBV12-3 or TRBV12-4, the J call TRBJ1-2; maybe TRBD1 (6 bases). The CDR3 consists of 13 residues. V lost 6 bases to trimming and J lost 5 bases, with 13 bases between them. The CDR3: CASSPTGKYGYTF. The CDR3 DNA reads as TGTGCCAGCAGCCCAACAGGGAAATATGGCTACACCTTC.

The rearrangement joins TRBV6-2 or TRBV6-3 to TRBJ2-7; perhaps TRBD2 as D (6 bases). Germline V lookup: CDR1 MNHEY, CDR2 SVGEGT. The V end was cut by 6 bases, the J end by 5 bases, with 17 bases between. The CDR3 is made up of 14 amino acids. CDR3 sequence reads: CASSNRDGGHEQYF. The CDR3 nucleotides are TGTGCCAGCAGCAACCGGGACGGAGGGCACGAGCAGTACTTC.

The chain is built from TRBV30 and TRBJ1-1; unclear D gene. Trimming removed 0 bases from V and 6 bases from J, with 17 bases in between. The CDR3 covers 15 residues. Germline V gives CDR1 GTSNPN, CDR2 SVGIG (reference sequence). In DNA, the CDR3 is TGTGCCTGGAGTGTACCAGGCACTGGGAGATCTGAAGCTTTCTTT. Its translation is CAWSVPGTGRSEAFF.

This clone was picked up one time. This sequence joins TRBV20-1 and TRBJ1-1; a possible D gene is TRBD1 (5 bases). Trimming took 3 bases from V and 4 from J, leaving 12 bases between them. This CDR3 has 13 residues. Germline V gene sequence: CDR1 DFQATT, CDR2 SNEGSKA (reference sequence). CDR3 in DNA: TGCAGTGCTAGTCCAGGGTCTCTCACTGAAGCTTTCTTT. It translates to CSASPGSLTEAFF.

V usage is TRBV27 and J usage is TRBJ2-1; TRBD2 agrees at 10 bases. CDR3 length: 16 amino acids. The trim removed 6 bases at V and 8 bases at J, leaving 13 bases unmatched. Germline V CDR1 and CDR2: MNHEY, SMNVEV (reference sequence). The CDR3 reads CASSAERGGLPDEQFF. Written as DNA, the CDR3 is TGTGCCAGCAGCGCGGAGCGGGGGGGCCTACCGGATGAGCAGTTCTTC.

The CDR3 loop reads CASSLTTGGGDGYTF. The CDR3 DNA sequence: TGTGCCAGCTCACTAACAACAGGGGGCGGCGATGGCTACACCTTC. The genes are TRBV18 and TRBJ1-2; TRBD1 aligns across 9 bases. Per the germline V gene, CDR1 is KGHSH and CDR2 is LQKENI. CDR3 length: 15 amino acids. V trimming: 4 bases; J trimming: 6 bases; junction bases outside the gene matches: 9. The variable domain in full, completed from reference TRBV18 and TRBJ1-2, reads NAGVMQNPRHLVRRRGQEARLRCSPMKGHSHVYWYRQLPEEGLKFMVYLQKENIIDESGMPKERFSAEFPKEGPSILRIQQVVRGDSAAYFCASSLTTGGGDGYTFGSGTRLTVV.

The V call is TRBV6-2 or TRBV6-3, the J call TRBJ1-5; tentatively, D is TRBD1 (6 bases). This CDR3 comprises 15 residues. Per the germline V gene, CDR1 is MNHEY and CDR2 is SVGEGT. Trimming took 4 bases from V and 4 from J, leaving 14 bases between them. The CDR3 is CASSSTTTGNQPQHF. The DNA for the CDR3 is TGTGCCAGCAGTTCCACCACTACAGGGAATCAGCCCCAGCATTTT.

The genes are TRBV10-3 and TRBJ2-1; D is unclear. The germline V gene encodes CDR1 ENHRY and CDR2 SYGVKD. The CDR3 runs to 13 residues. Trimming pared 3 bases from V and 4 bases from J, leaving 7 bases between. CDR3 sequence: CAISDLRYNEQFF. CDR3 sequence (DNA): TGTGCCATCAGTGACCTGAGATACAATGAGCAGTTCTTC.

This clone was observed a few times. V and J are TRBV28 and TRBJ1-6; D gene ambiguous. The CDR3 spans 14 residues. V shed 6 bases and J shed 7 bases, with 13 bases lying between them. CDR1 MDHEN and CDR2 SYDVKM come from the germline V gene. The CDR3 is CASSPITENSPLHF. The CDR3 region has the DNA TGTGCCAGCAGCCCGATCACAGAGAATTCACCCCTCCACTTT.

The rearrangement joins TRBV19 to TRBJ1-4; TRBD1 might be the D (5 bases). V lost 7 bases and J 8 bases, leaving 11 bases between the germline ends. The germline V gene has CDR1 LNHDA and CDR2 SQIVND (reference sequence). The CDR3 is 12 amino acids. Written as DNA, the CDR3 is TGTGCCAGTACCACAACAGGCGAAAAACTGTTTTTT. Encoded protein: CASTTTGEKLFF.

The chain joins TRBV23-1 to TRBJ1-5; D gene uncertain. TRBV23-1 is recorded as an ORF, its role being uncertain. The CDR3 contains 12 residues. With 8 bases removed from V and 8 bases from J, the gap between germline ends came to 13 bases. The CDR3 sequence is CASGHQEEPQHF. The CDR3 nucleotides are TGCGCCAGCGGGCATCAGGAGGAGCCCCAGCATTTT.

DNA for the CDR3: TGTGCCACCAGCAGCAGGGGCCGGAACACTGAAGCTTTCTTT. Amino acids: CATSSRGRNTEAFF. The V call is TRBV15, the J call TRBJ1-1; D is perhaps TRBD1 (6 bases). The CDR3 totals 14 residues. Germline lookup yields CDR1 LNHNV and CDR2 YYDKDF (reference sequence). Deletions cut 3 bases from V and 1 base from J, with 9 bases between.

This clone was found a few times. The chain uses TRBV5-4 and TRBJ1-1; maybe TRBD1 (5 bases). V was pared by 1 base and J by 4 bases, with 11 bases between. CDR3 length: 14 amino acids. CDR1 is SGHNT, CDR2 YYREEE, per germline (reference sequence). CDR3 coding DNA: TGTGCCAGCAGCTTGTGGGGGGGGAGCACTGAAGCTTTCTTT. It is translated as CASSLWGGSTEAFF.

The V and J genes are TRBV4-3 and TRBJ1-2; the D gene is possibly TRBD1 (6 bases). The length of the CDR3 is 18 residues. Germline V gene sequence: CDR1 LGHNA, CDR2 YSLEER. Trimming shortened V by 0 bases and J by 3 bases, and 20 bases separated the two germline ends. Here the CDR3 DNA reads TGCGCCAGCAGCCAAGAGAGTTACGGGGGGCCAGTACACTATGGCTACACCTTC. Translated: CASSQESYGGPVHYGYTF.

This clone came up once. The chain recombines TRBV25-1 with TRBJ2-3; D call uncertain. Trimming pared 3 bases from V and 1 base from J, leaving 11 bases between. CDR3 length: 15 residues. CDR1 and CDR2 (germline): MGHDK, SYGVNS. CDR3 nucleotides: TGTGCCAGCAGTGATTCCCCGGCGGGCACAGATACGCAGTATTTT. This sequence encodes CASSDSPAGTDTQYF.

The CDR3 DNA is TGTGCCAGCAGTGATCTTGGGGCCAATGAGCAGTTCTTC. Protein: CASSDLGANEQFF. This sequence joins TRBV25-1 and TRBJ2-1; D perhaps matches TRBD1 (5 bases). The V end was cut by 3 bases, the J end by 6 bases, with 9 bases between. This CDR3 is 13 amino acids long. The germline V gene encodes CDR1 MGHDK and CDR2 SYGVNS.

The chain uses TRBV7-2 and TRBJ1-5; D is unresolved. V was pared by 2 bases and J by 4 bases, with 12 bases between. CDR1 and CDR2 from the germline V gene are SGHTA and FQGNSA. The CDR3 has 15 residues. In DNA form, the CDR3 reads TGTGCCAGCAGCTTACGGGTCCAGAGTAATCAGCCCCAGCATTTT. This sequence encodes CASSLRVQSNQPQHF.

This chain uses TRBV9 with TRBJ1-6, with 10 positions matching TRBD1. After removal of 0 bases from V and 8 bases from J, the junction contained 5 bases not matched to a gene. The germline V gene has CDR1 SGDLS and CDR2 YYNGEE. The CDR3 extends over 16 amino acids. The CDR3 sequence: CASSVGSGQGYSPLHF. CDR3 in DNA: TGTGCCAGCAGCGTAGGATCGGGACAGGGGTATTCACCCCTCCACTTT.

The chain has TRBV3-1 (or the pseudogene TRBV3-2) and TRBJ1-1; TRBD1 matches 10 bases. The CDR3 extends over 15 amino acids. Germline V gene data show CDR1 as LGHDT and CDR2 as YNNKEL (reference sequence). The ends lost 4 bases at V and 1 base at J; junction bases unmatched: 3. The DNA for the CDR3 is TGTGCCAGCAGCCCTCGGGACAGGGGGAACACTGAAGCTTTCTTT. Its translation: CASSPRDRGNTEAFF.

V and J are TRBV20-1 and TRBJ2-2; 8 bases are shared with TRBD2. The germline V gene has CDR1 DFQATT and CDR2 SNEGSKA (reference sequence). With 3 bases clipped from V and 4 bases from J, the junction kept 4 bases outside the gene matches. This CDR3 contains 14 residues. The CDR3 is CSASFSGGTGELFF. CDR3 in DNA: TGCAGTGCTAGTTTCAGCGGGGGCACCGGGGAGCTGTTTTTT.

The chain combines TRBV7-6 with TRBJ2-1, with TRBD1 identical over 10 bases. Germline trimming cut 2 bases from V and 7 bases from J; bases unmatched to any gene: 11. CDR1 is SGHVS, CDR2 FNYEAQ, per germline. The CDR3 has 17 amino acids. CDR3 region: CASSLSTGQGQRNEQFF. The CDR3 DNA is TGTGCCAGCAGCTTATCCACGGGACAGGGGCAGAGGAATGAGCAGTTCTTC.

The V gene is TRBV7-8, the J gene TRBJ1-4; D remains unclear. Germline CDR1 is SGHVS and CDR2 is FQNEAQ. The CDR3 is 15 residues long. The V end lost 2 bases, the J end lost 1 base, and 8 bases lay between the germline ends. CDR3 bases: TGTGCCAGCAGCTTATACCGGGAAACTAATGAAAAACTGTTTTTT. Residues: CASSLYRETNEKLFF. The variable domain in full, with the rest retrieved from reference TRBV7-8 and TRBJ1-4, is GAGVSQSPRYKVAKRGQDVALRCDPISGHVSLFWYQQALGQGPEFLTYFQNEAQLDKSGLPSDRFFAERPEGSVSTLKIQRTQQEDSAVYLCASSLYRETNEKLFFGSGTQLSVL.

This clone was seen a few times. This sequence joins TRBV3-1 (or the pseudogene TRBV3-2) and TRBJ1-5; tentative D call: TRBD1 (6 bases). The germline gives CDR1 LGHDT, CDR2 YNNKEL (reference sequence). The length of the CDR3 is 15 residues. Trimming left V 1 base short and J 2 bases short, with 9 bases between. Here the CDR3 reads CASSQARGGNQPQHF. The CDR3 nucleotides are TGTGCCAGCAGCCAAGCCAGGGGAGGCAATCAGCCCCAGCATTTT.

In this sample, this clone turned up a few times. The chain carries TRBV19 and TRBJ1-1; no reliable D call. V gave up 8 bases and J gave up 2 bases, with 9 bases separating them. There are 12 residues in the CDR3. Germline lookup yields CDR1 LNHDA and CDR2 SQIVND (reference sequence). CDR3 DNA: TGTGCCAGTGGGTGGAGAAACACTGAAGCTTTCTTT. This gives the protein CASGWRNTEAFF.

The chain employs TRBV11-2 and TRBJ1-1; 9 positions match TRBD1. The CDR3 runs 13 residues. Germline CDR1 and CDR2: SGHAT and FQNNGV. V was pared by 5 bases and J by 11 bases, with 9 bases of the junction left unmatched. This chain's CDR3 is CASSTLQGAIAFF. The CDR3 DNA reads as TGTGCCAGCAGCACCCTACAGGGGGCGATCGCTTTCTTT.

V is TRBV7-6 and J is TRBJ2-7; 7 bases line up with TRBD2. Germline V lookup: CDR1 SGHVS, CDR2 FNYEAQ. CDR3 length: 16 amino acids. The V and J ends lost 5 bases and 0 bases, in that order; junction bases with no gene match: 10. CDR3 sequence reads: CASSPGGWGISYEQYF. In DNA form, the CDR3 reads TGTGCCAGCAGCCCCGGGGGGTGGGGCATCTCCTACGAGCAGTACTTC.

The rearrangement joins TRBV27 to TRBJ1-1; 7 bases fit TRBD1. CDR1 is MNHEY, CDR2 SMNVEV, per germline (reference sequence). Trimming removed 4 bases from V and 1 base from J; junction bases left unmatched: 6. CDR3 length equals 15 residues. The CDR3 sequence is CASSWAGTENTEAFF. CDR3 in DNA: TGTGCCAGCAGTTGGGCCGGGACAGAGAACACTGAAGCTTTCTTT.

The rearrangement joins TRBV2 to TRBJ1-4, with D tentatively TRBD1 (5 bases). Per germline, CDR1 SNHLY and CDR2 FYNNEI. V lost 3 bases, J lost 2 bases, and 19 bases lay in between. The CDR3 totals 18 residues. This chain's CDR3 is CASSDDPTGGGTNEKLFF. The CDR3 DNA reads TGTGCCAGCAGTGACGACCCAACAGGCGGGGGGACTAATGAAAAACTGTTTTTT.